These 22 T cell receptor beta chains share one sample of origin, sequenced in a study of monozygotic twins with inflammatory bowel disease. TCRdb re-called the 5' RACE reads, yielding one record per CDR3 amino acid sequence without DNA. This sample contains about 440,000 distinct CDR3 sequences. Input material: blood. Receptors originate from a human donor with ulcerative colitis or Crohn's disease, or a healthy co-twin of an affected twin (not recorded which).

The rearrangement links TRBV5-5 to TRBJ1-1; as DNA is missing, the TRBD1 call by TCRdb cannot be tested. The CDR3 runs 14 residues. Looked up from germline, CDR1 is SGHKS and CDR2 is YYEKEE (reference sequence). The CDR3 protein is CASSFTGASTEAFF. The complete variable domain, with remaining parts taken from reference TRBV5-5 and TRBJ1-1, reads DAGVTQSPTHLIKTRGQQVTLRCSPISGHKSVSWYQQVLGQGPQFIFQYYEKEERGRGNFPDRFSARQFPNYSSELNVNALLLGDSALYLCASSFTGASTEAFFGQGTRLTVV.

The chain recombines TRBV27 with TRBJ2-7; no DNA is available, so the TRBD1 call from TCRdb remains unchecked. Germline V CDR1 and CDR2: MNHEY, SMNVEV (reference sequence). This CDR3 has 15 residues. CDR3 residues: CASSSGQGDKYEQYF.

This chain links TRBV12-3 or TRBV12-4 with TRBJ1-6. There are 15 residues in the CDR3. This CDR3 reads CASSLNRGQYSPLHF.

This CDR3 is CASQGQGRLGEQFF. V gene TRBV5-1 combines with J gene TRBJ2-1; the TRBD1 assignment by TCRdb is unverifiable without DNA. Per the germline V gene, CDR1 is SGHRS and CDR2 is YFSETQ. This CDR3 contains 14 residues.

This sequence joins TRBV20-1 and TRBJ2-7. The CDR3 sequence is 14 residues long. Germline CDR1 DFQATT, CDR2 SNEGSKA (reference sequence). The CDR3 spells CSASVMAAAYEQYF.

CDR3 loop: CASSLIPATDTQYF. The rearrangement joins TRBV7-2 to TRBJ2-3; TCRdb outputs TRBD1, but without DNA this stays unchecked. The CDR3 sequence is 14 residues long. The germline V gene encodes CDR1 SGHTA and CDR2 FQGNSA.

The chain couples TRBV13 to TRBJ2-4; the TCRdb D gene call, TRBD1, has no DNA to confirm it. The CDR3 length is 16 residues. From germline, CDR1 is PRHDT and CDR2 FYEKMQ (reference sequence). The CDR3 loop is CASSSTGVLAKNIQYF.

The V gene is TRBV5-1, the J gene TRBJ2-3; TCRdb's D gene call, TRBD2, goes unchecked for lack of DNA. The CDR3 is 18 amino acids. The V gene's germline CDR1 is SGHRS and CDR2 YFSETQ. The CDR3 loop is CASSFLAGGMIGTDTQYF.

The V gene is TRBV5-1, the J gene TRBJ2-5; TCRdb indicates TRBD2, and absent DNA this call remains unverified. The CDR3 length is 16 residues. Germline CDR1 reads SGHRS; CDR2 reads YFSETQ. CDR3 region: CASSFFGTSGQETQYF.

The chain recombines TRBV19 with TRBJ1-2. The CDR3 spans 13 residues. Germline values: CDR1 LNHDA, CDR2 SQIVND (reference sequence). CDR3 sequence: CATRGSRYYGYTF. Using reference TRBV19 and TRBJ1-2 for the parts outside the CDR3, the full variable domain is DGGITQSPKYLFRKEGQNVTLSCEQNLNHDAMYWYRQDPGQGLRLIYYSQIVNDFQKGDIAEGYSVSREKKESFPLTVTSAQKNPTAFYLCATRGSRYYGYTFGSGTRLTVV.

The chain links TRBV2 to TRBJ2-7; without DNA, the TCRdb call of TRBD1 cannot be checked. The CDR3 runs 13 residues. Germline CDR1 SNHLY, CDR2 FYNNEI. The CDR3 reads CASSRGAGNEQYF.

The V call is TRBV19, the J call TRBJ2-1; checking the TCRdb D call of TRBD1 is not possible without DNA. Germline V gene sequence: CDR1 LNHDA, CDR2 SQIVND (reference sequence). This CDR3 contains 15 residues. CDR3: CASSWTGPAYNEQFF.

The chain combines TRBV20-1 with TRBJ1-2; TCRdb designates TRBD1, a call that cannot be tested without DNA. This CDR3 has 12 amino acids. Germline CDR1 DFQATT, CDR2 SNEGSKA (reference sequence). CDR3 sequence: CSPGQGSYGYTF.

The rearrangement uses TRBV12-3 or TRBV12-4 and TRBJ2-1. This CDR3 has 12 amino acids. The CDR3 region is CASSLTVDEQFF.

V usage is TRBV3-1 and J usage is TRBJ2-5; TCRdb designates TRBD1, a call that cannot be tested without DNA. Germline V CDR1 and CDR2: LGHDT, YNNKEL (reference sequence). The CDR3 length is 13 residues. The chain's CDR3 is CASSQGGRETQYF.

The CDR3 reads CASSLVASEGNEQFF. The V call is TRBV5-1, the J call TRBJ2-1; absent DNA, TCRdb's TRBD2 call cannot be checked. Germline V lookup: CDR1 SGHRS, CDR2 YFSETQ. The CDR3 has 15 amino acids.

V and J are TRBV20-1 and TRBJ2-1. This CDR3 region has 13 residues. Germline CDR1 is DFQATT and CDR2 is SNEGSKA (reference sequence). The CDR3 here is CSAYRGSYNEQFF.

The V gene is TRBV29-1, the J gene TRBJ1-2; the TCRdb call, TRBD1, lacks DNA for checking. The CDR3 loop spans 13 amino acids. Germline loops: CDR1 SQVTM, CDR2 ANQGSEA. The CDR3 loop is CSVDKDRNYGYTF.

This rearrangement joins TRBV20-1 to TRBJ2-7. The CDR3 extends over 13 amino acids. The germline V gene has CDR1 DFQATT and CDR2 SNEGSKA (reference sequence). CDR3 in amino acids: CSAYDGENYEQYF.

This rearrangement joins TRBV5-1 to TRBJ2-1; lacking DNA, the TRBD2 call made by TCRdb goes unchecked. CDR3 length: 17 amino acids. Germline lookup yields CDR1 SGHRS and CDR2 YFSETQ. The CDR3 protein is CASSLGLAGGGYNEQFF.

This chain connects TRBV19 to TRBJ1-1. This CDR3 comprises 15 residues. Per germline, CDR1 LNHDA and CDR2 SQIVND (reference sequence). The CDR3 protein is CASSLFSDMNTEAFF.

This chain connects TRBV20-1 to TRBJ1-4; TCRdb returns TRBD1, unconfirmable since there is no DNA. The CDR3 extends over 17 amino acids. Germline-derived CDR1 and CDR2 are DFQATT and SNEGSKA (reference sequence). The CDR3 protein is CSARGRGPTVGSEKLFF.